The T cell receptor (beta chain) described here comes from a study of technical replicates of blood from a few donors. Only in-frame clones appear in the TCRdb table, and some are missing; sequencing was by immunoSEQ multiplex PCR. The repertoire holds 70,000 to 85,000 clones, with around 90% as singletons. The CDR3 sequence is 14 residues long. Germline V gives CDR1 GTSNPN, CDR2 SVGIG (reference sequence). The V and J ends lost 1 base and 1 base, in that order; junction bases with no gene match: 0. The receptor was derived from a human donor in good health. The V call is TRBV30, the J call TRBJ2-3; 9 bases align to TRBD2. The sequenced sample consisted of T cells isolated from PBMCs. The CDR3 DNA sequence: TGTGCCTGGAGTGGGACTAGCGGCACAGATACGCAGTATTTT. Amino acids: CAWSGTSGTDTQYF.